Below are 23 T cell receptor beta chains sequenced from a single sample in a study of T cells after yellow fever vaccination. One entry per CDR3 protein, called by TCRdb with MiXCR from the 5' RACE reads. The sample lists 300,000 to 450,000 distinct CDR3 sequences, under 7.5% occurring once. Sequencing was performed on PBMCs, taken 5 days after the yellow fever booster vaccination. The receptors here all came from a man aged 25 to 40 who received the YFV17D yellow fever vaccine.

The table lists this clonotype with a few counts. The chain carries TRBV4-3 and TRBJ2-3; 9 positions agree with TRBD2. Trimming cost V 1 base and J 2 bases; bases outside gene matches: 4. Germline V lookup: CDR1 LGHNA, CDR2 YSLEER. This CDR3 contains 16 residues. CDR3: CASSQVAGGYTDTQYF. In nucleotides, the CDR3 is TGCGCCAGCAGCCAAGTGGCGGGAGGGTACACAGATACGCAGTATTTT.

The CDR3 spells CASRPDYFQETQYF. The CDR3 DNA is TGTGCCAGCAGGCCGGACTATTTCCAAGAGACCCAGTACTTC. The chain joins TRBV7-2 to TRBJ2-5; a weak D match, TRBD2 (6 bases). The CDR3 extends over 14 amino acids. CDR1 and CDR2 (germline): SGHTA, FQGNSA. With 6 bases removed from V and 1 base from J, the gap between germline ends came to 12 bases.

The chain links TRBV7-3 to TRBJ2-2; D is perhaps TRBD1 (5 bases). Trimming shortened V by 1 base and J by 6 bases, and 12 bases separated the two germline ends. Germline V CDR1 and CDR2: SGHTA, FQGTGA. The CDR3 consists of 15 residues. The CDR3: CASSLNPGKSGELFF. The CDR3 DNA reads TGTGCCAGCAGCTTAAATCCAGGGAAATCCGGGGAGCTGTTTTTT.

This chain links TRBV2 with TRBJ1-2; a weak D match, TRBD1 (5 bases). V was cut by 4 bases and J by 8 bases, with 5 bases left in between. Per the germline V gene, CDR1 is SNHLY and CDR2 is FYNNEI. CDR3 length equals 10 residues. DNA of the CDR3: TGTGCCAGCAGTGGGGGGGGCTACACCTTC. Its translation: CASSGGGYTF.

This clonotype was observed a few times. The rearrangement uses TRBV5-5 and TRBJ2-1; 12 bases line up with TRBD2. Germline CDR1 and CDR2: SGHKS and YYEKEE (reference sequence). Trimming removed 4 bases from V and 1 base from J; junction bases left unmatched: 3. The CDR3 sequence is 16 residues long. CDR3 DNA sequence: TGTGCCAGCAGCCAGGGACTAGCGGGTTCCTACAATGAGCAGTTCTTC. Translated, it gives CASSQGLAGSYNEQFF.

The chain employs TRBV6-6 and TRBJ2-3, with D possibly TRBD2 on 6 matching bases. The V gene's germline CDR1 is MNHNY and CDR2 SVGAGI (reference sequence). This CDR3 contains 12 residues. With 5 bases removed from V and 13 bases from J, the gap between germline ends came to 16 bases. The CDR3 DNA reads TGTGCCAGCAGTCCTGAGTGGGGGGAGGAGTATTTT. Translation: CASSPEWGEEYF.

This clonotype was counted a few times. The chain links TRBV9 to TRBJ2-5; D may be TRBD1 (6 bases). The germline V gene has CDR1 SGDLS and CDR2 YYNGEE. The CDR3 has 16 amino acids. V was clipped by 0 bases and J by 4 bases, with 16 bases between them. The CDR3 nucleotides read TGTGCCAGCAGCGTAGGGGGGTCAGGGGTTATAGAGACCCAGTACTTC. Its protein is CASSVGGSGVIETQYF.

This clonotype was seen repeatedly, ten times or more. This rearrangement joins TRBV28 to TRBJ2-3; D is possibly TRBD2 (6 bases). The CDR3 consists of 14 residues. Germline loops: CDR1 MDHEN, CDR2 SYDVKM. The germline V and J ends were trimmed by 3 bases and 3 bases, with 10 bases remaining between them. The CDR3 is CASSLEGATDTQYF. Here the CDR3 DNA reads TGTGCCAGCAGTTTGGAGGGAGCTACAGATACGCAGTATTTT. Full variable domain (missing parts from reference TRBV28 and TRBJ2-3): DVKVTQSSRYLVKRTGEKVFLECVQDMDHENMFWYRQDPGLGLRLIYFSYDVKMKEKGDIPEGYSVSREKKERFSLILESASTNQTSMYLCASSLEGATDTQYFGPGTRLTVL.

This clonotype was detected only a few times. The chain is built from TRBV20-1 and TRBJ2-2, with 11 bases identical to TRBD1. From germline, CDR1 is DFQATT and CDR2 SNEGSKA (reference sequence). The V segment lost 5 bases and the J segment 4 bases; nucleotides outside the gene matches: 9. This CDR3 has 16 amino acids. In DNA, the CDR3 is TGCAGTGCTCCGAGAGCGGACAGGGGGCCCACCGGGGAGCTGTTTTTT. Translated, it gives CSAPRADRGPTGELFF.

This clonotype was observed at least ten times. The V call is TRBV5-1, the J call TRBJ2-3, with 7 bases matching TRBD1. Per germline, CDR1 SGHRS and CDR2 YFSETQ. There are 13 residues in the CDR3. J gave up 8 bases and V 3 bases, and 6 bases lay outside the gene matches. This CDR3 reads CASSSTGTGTQYF. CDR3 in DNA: TGCGCCAGCAGCTCGACAGGGACCGGTACGCAGTATTTT.

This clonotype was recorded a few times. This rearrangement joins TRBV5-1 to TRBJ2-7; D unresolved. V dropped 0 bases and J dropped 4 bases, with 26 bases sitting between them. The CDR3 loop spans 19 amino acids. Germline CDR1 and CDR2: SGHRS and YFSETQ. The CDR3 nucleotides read TGCGCCAGCAGCTTGGACGGTCAGGCCTTTAATAGGCCCACGTACGAGCAGTACTTC. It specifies CASSLDGQAFNRPTYEQYF.

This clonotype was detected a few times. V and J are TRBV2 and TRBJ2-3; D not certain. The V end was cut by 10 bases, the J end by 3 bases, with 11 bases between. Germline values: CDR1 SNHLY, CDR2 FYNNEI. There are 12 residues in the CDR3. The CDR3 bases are TGTGCCATGCTGGTTGGGACAGATACGCAGTATTTT. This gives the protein CAMLVGTDTQYF. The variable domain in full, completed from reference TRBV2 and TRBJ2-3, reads EPEVTQTPSHQVTQMGQEVILRCVPISNHLYFYWYRQILGQKVEFLVSFYNNEISEKSEIFDDQFSVERPDGSNFTLKIRSTKLEDSAMYFCAMLVGTDTQYFGPGTRLTVL.

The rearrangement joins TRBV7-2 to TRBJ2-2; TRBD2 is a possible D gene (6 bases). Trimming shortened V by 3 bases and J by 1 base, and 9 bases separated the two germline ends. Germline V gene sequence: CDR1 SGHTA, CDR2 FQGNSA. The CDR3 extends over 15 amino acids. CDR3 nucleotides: TGTGCCAGCAGCTTCTCTAGCGAGAACACCGGGGAGCTGTTTTTT. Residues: CASSFSSENTGELFF.

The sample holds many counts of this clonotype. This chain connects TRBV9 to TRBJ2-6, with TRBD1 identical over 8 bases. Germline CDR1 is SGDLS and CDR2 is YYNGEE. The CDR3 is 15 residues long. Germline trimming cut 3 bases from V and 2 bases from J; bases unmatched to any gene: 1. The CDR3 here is CASSGQGTGANVLTF. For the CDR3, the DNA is TGTGCCAGCAGCGGACAGGGGACTGGGGCCAACGTCCTGACTTTC.

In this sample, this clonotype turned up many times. CDR3 nucleotides: TGTGCAGCCCAAGGCGGAGATGAAGCTTTCTTT. Translated, it gives CAAQGGDEAFF. The rearrangement uses TRBV27 and TRBJ1-1, with unresolved D. The CDR3 loop spans 11 amino acids. The germline CDR1 and CDR2 sequences are MNHEY and SMNVEV (reference sequence).

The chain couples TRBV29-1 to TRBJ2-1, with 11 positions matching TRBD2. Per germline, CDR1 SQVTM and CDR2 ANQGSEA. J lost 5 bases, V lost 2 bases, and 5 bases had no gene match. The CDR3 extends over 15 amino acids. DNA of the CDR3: TGCAGCGTTGAACGGGCTAGCGGGAGGAACAATGAGCAGTTCTTC. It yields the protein CSVERASGRNNEQFF.

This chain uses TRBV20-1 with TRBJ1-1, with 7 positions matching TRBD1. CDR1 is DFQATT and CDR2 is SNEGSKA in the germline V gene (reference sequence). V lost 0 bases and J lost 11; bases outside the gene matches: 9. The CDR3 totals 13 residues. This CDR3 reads CSARDLGGARAFF. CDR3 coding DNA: TGCAGTGCTAGAGATCTAGGGGGCGCAAGGGCTTTCTTT.

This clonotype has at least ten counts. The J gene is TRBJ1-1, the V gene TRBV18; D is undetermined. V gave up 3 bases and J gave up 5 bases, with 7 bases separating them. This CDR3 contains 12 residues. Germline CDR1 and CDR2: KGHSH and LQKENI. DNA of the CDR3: TGTGCCAGCTCACCTTCGGCGACTGAAGCTTTCTTT. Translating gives CASSPSATEAFF.

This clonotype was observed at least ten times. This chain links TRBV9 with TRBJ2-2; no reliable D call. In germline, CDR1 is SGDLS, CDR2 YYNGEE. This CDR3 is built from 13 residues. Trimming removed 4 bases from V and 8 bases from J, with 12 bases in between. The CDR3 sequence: CASSPRLGGELFF. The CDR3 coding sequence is TGTGCCAGCAGCCCCCGTTTAGGGGGGGAGCTGTTTTTT.

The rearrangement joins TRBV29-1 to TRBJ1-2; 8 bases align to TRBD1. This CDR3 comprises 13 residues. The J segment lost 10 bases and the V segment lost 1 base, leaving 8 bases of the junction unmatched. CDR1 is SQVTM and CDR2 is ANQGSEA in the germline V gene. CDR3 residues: CSVEGEDRGAYTF. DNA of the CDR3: TGCAGCGTTGAAGGGGAAGACAGGGGCGCCTACACCTTC.

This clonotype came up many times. The DNA of the CDR3 is TGTGCTAGTGGGTCTGGGACAGGGGGCCGGCACACCGGGGAGCTGTTTTTT. Amino acids: CASGSGTGGRHTGELFF. This chain connects TRBV12-5 to TRBJ2-2; TRBD1 agrees at 12 bases. Unmatched junction bases numbered 8, after V lost 6 bases and J lost 3 bases. Germline V gene data show CDR1 as LGHNT and CDR2 as FRNRAP. This CDR3 comprises 17 residues.

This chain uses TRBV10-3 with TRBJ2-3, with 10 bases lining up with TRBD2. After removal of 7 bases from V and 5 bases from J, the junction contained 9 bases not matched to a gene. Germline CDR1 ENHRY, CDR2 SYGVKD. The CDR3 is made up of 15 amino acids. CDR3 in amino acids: CAIKGLAGVLDTQYF. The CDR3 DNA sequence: TGTGCCATCAAAGGCCTAGCGGGAGTTTTAGATACGCAGTATTTT.

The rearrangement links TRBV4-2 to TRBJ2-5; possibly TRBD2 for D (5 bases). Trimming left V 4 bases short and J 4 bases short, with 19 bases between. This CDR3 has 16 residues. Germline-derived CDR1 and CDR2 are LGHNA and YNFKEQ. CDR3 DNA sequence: TGTGCCAGCAGCCGGCCCCGGGAAGATTGGGCAGAGACCCAGTACTTC. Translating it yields CASSRPREDWAETQYF.